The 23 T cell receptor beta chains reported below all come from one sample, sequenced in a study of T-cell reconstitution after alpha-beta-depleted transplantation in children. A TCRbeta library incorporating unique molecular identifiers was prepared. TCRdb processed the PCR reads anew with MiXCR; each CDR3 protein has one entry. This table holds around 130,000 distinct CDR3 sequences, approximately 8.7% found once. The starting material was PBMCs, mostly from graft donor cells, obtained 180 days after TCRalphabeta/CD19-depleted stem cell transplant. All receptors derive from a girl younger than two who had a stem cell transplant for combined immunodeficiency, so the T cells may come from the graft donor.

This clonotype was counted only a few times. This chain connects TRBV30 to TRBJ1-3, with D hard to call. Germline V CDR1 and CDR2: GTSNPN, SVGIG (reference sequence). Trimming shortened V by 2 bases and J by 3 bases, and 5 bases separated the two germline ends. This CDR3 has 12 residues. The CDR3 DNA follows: TGTGCCTGGAGTTCTCGTGGAAACACCATATATTTT. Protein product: CAWSSRGNTIYF.

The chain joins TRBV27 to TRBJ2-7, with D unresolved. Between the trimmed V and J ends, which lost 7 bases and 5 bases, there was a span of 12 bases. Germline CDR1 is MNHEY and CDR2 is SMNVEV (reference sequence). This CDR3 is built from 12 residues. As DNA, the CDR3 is TGTGCCAGCATCGGACGGGTTAACGAGCAGTACTTC. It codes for CASIGRVNEQYF.

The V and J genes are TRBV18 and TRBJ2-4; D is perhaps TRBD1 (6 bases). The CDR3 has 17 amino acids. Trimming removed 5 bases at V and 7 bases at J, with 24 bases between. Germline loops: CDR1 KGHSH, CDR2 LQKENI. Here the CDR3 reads CASSSDRCLSGPNIQYF. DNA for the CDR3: TGTGCCAGCTCATCAGACAGGTGTCTTTCCGGTCCTAACATTCAGTACTTC. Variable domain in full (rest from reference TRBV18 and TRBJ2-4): NAGVMQNPRHLVRRRGQEARLRCSPMKGHSHVYWYRQLPEEGLKFMVYLQKENIIDESGMPKERFSAEFPKEGPSILRIQQVVRGDSAAYFCASSSDRCLSGPNIQYFGAGTRLSVL.

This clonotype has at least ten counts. This CDR3 reads CASSLGPMDEQFF. For the CDR3, the DNA is TGTGCCAGCAGCTTAGGACCCATGGATGAGCAGTTCTTC. The chain joins TRBV7-2 to TRBJ2-1, with D hard to call. CDR3 length equals 13 residues. Between the trimmed V and J ends, which lost 1 base and 8 bases, there was a span of 9 bases. The germline V gene encodes CDR1 SGHTA and CDR2 FQGNSA.

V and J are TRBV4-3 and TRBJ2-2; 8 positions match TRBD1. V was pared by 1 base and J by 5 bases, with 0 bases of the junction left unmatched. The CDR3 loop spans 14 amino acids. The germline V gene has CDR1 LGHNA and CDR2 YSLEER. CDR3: CASSQGQGTGELFF. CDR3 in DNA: TGCGCCAGCAGCCAAGGACAGGGGACCGGGGAGCTGTTTTTT.

CDR3 loop: CASSRAVSGNTIYF. DNA for the CDR3: TGTGCCAGCAGTCGGGCCGTCTCTGGAAACACCATATATTTT. V and J are TRBV6-5 and TRBJ1-3; D not resolved. Deletions cut 5 bases from V and 0 bases from J, with 8 bases between. This CDR3 region has 14 residues. The germline gives CDR1 MNHEY, CDR2 SVGAGI.

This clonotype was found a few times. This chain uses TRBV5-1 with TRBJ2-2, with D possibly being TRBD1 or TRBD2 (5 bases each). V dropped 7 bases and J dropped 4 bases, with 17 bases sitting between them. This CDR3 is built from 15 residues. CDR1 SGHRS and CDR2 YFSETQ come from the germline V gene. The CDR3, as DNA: TGCGCCAGCGGGACGGCGGGCCCTTCCACCGGGGAGCTGTTTTTT. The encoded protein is CASGTAGPSTGELFF.

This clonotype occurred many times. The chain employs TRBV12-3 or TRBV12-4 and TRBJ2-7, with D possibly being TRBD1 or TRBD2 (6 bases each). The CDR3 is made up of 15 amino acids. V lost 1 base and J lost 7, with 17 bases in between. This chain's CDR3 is CASSLGLPGAREQYF. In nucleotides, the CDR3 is TGTGCCAGCAGTTTAGGGCTGCCGGGGGCACGGGAGCAGTACTTC.

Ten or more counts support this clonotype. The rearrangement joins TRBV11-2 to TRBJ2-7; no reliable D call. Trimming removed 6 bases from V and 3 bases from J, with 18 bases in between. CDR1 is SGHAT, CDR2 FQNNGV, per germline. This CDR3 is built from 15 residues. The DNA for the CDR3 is TGTGCCAGCAGGTTCACCTTCTACGGCGACTACGAGCAGTACTTC. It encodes CASRFTFYGDYEQYF.

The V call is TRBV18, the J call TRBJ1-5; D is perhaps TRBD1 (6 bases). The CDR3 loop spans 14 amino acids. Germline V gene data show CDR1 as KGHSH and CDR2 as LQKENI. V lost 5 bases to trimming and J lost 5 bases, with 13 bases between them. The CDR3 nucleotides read TGTGCCAGCTCATCCGGGACACAAGATCAGCCCCAGCATTTT. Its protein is CASSSGTQDQPQHF. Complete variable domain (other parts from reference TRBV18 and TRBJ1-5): NAGVMQNPRHLVRRRGQEARLRCSPMKGHSHVYWYRQLPEEGLKFMVYLQKENIIDESGMPKERFSAEFPKEGPSILRIQQVVRGDSAAYFCASSSGTQDQPQHFGDGTRLSIL.

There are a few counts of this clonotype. The DNA of the CDR3 is TGCGCCAGCAGCAGGGAACAGGGTTTCTACGAGCAGTACTTC. Translated, it gives CASSREQGFYEQYF. The chain has TRBV5-1 and TRBJ2-7; weak D call: TRBD1 (6 bases). V lost 4 bases, J lost 3 bases, and 14 bases lay in between. Per germline, CDR1 SGHRS and CDR2 YFSETQ. CDR3 length: 14 residues. The complete variable domain, with remaining parts taken from reference TRBV5-1 and TRBJ2-7, reads KAGVTQTPRYLIKTRGQQVTLSCSPISGHRSVSWYQQTPGQGLQFLFEYFSETQRNKGNFPGRFSGRQFSNSRSEMNVSTLELGDSALYLCASSREQGFYEQYFGPGTRLTVT.

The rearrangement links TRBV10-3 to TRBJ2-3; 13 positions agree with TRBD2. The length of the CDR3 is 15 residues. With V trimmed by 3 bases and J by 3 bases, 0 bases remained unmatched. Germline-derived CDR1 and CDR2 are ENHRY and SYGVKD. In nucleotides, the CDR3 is TGTGCCATCAGTGAACTAGCGGGAGGGACAGATACGCAGTATTTT. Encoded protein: CAISELAGGTDTQYF.

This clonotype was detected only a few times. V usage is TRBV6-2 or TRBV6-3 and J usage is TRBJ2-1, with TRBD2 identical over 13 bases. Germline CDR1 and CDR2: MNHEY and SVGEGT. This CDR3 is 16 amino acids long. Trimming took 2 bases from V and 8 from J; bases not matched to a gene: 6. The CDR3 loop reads CASSYPLAGGPYEQFF. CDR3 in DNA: TGTGCCAGCAGTTACCCACTAGCGGGAGGGCCCTATGAGCAGTTCTTC.

The CDR3 here is CASSSPGFYEQYF. The CDR3 bases are TGCGCCAGCAGCTCCCCCGGATTTTACGAGCAGTACTTC. V and J are TRBV5-1 and TRBJ2-7, with D unclear. This CDR3 is built from 13 residues. CDR1 is SGHRS, CDR2 YFSETQ, per germline. V shed 3 bases and J shed 4 bases, with 11 bases lying between them.

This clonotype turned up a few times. The CDR3 region is CATTSHNNEQFF. The CDR3 DNA reads TGTGCCACCACCTCCCACAACAATGAGCAGTTCTTC. The chain carries TRBV24-1 and TRBJ2-1; no clear D. Germline CDR1 KGHDR, CDR2 SFDVKD. The germline V and J ends were trimmed by 8 bases and 5 bases, with 9 bases remaining between them. CDR3 size: 12 residues.

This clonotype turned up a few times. CDR3 DNA: TGTGCCAGCAGTACCACCAATCAGCCCCAGCATTTT. This sequence encodes CASSTTNQPQHF. The J gene is TRBJ1-5, the V gene TRBV28; D unclear. V was clipped by 5 bases and J by 3 bases, with 5 bases between them. The CDR3 loop spans 12 amino acids. Germline CDR1 MDHEN, CDR2 SYDVKM.

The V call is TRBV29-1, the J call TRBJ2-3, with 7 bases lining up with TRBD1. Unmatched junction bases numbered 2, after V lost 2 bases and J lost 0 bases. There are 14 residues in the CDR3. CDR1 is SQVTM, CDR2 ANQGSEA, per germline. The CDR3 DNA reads TGCAGCGTTGAACCACAGGGGAGCACAGATACGCAGTATTTT. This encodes CSVEPQGSTDTQYF.

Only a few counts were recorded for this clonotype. The CDR3 DNA reads TGCAGTGCCACACTCCGGGACTCCTACAATGAGCAGTTCTTC. This sequence encodes CSATLRDSYNEQFF. This chain joins TRBV20-1 and TRBJ2-1; D may be TRBD2 (5 bases). Germline values: CDR1 DFQATT, CDR2 SNEGSKA (reference sequence). The CDR3 has 14 residues. Trimming left V 6 bases short and J 0 bases short, with 12 bases between.

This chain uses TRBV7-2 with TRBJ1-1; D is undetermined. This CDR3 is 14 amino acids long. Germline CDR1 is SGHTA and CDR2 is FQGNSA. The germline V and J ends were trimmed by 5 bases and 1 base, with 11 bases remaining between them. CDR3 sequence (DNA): TGTGCCAGCAGCGTCCGGAGTGGGAACACTGAAGCTTTCTTT. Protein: CASSVRSGNTEAFF.

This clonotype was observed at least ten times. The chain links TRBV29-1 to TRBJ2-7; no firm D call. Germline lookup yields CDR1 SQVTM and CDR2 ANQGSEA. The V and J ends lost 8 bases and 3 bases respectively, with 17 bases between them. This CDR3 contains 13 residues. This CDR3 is CSTGQSGDYEQYF. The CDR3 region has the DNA TGCAGCACGGGCCAAAGTGGGGACTACGAGCAGTACTTC.

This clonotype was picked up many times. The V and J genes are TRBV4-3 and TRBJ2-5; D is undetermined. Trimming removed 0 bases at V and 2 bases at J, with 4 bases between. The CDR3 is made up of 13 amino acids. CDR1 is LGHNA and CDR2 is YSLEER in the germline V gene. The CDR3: CASSQDRQETQYF. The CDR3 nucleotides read TGCGCCAGCAGCCAAGATAGACAAGAGACCCAGTACTTC.

The CDR3 here is CSVGTTFTTETYGYTF. CDR3 coding DNA: TGCAGCGTTGGAACGACATTTACGACAGAGACTTATGGCTACACCTTC. The rearrangement joins TRBV29-1 to TRBJ1-2, with a possible D match to TRBD1 (5 bases). Germline CDR1 and CDR2: SQVTM and ANQGSEA. This CDR3 has 16 amino acids. V lost 4 bases, J lost 5 bases, and 23 bases lay in between.

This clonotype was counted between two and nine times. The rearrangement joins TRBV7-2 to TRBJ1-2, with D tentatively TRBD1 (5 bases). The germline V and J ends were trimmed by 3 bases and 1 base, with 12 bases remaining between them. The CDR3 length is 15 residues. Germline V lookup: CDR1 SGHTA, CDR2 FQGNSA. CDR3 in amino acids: CASSLEGPDNYGYTF. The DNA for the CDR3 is TGTGCCAGCAGCTTGGAGGGGCCCGATAACTATGGCTACACCTTC.